Each of the 20 T cell receptor beta chains below was sequenced from the same sample in a study of CD8 T cells in Susac syndrome. RNA totalling roughly 0.45 to 1 ug underwent reverse transcription with random hexamers. TCRdb re-derived calls from the immunoSEQ multiplex PCR reads in MiXCR, one entry per CDR3 protein. The profile covers 65,000 to 95,000 distinct CDR3 sequences, with approximately 93% appearing a single time and 0.85% to 1% taken by the ten largest. The sequenced sample was CD8+ T cells from PBMCs. The receptors shown here come from a human donor with Susac syndrome.

This rearrangement joins TRBV7-8 to TRBJ1-5; D is possibly TRBD1 (5 bases). The CDR3 has 14 residues. V was trimmed by 7 bases and J by 0 bases, leaving 10 bases between them. CDR1 is SGHVS and CDR2 is FQNEAQ in the germline V gene. CDR3 sequence reads: CASKIQGSNQPQHF. The CDR3 region has the DNA TGTGCCAGCAAGATCCAGGGTAGCAATCAGCCCCAGCATTTT.

The V and J genes are TRBV25-1 and TRBJ1-1; 7 nucleotides agree with TRBD1. Germline V gene sequence: CDR1 MGHDK, CDR2 SYGVNS. The CDR3 has 12 amino acids. With 5 bases clipped from V and 13 bases from J, the junction kept 10 bases outside the gene matches. CDR3 sequence (DNA): TGTGCCAGCAGTCAATCCACAGGGGTGGTTTTCTTT. Translated, it gives CASSQSTGVVFF.

The chain combines TRBV9 with TRBJ1-2, with 8 bases aligning to TRBD1. This CDR3 has 13 residues. The trim removed 6 bases at V and 8 bases at J, leaving 9 bases unmatched. In germline, CDR1 is SGDLS, CDR2 YYNGEE. The CDR3 region has the DNA TGTGCCAGCAACCCAGGGGGCCCACTCGGCTACACCTTC. Protein: CASNPGGPLGYTF.

The gene calls are TRBV27 and TRBJ2-3, with 8 bases lining up with TRBD1. The CDR3 spans 18 residues. From germline, CDR1 is MNHEY and CDR2 SMNVEV (reference sequence). The junction had 13 bases not matched to a gene; V was cut back by 3 bases and J by 2 bases. In DNA, the CDR3 is TGTGCCAGCAGTTTTAGTACAGGGGGACCGCTATCCACAGATACGCAGTATTTT. It is translated as CASSFSTGGPLSTDTQYF.

The chain has TRBV11-1 and TRBJ1-1; possible D gene TRBD1, 6 bases. Germline CDR1 SGHAT, CDR2 FQDESV (reference sequence). This CDR3 region has 13 residues. Deletions cut 5 bases from V and 4 bases from J, with 11 bases between. CDR3 in amino acids: CASSPGQLTEAFF. Here the CDR3 DNA reads TGTGCCAGCAGCCCAGGACAGCTCACTGAAGCTTTCTTT.

This chain joins TRBV7-3 and TRBJ2-3; D is unclear. The CDR3 totals 13 residues. Trimming stripped 1 base from V and 4 bases from J, with 6 bases between. The germline gives CDR1 SGHTA, CDR2 FQGTGA. The CDR3 DNA reads TGTGCCAGCAGCTTAATAGGTGCAGATACGCAGTATTTT. This translates into CASSLIGADTQYF.

The chain is built from TRBV29-1 and TRBJ1-4; tentatively, D is TRBD1 (5 bases). The CDR3 sequence is 13 residues long. Germline V lookup: CDR1 SQVTM, CDR2 ANQGSEA. Deletions cut 6 bases from V and 4 bases from J, with 12 bases between. In DNA, the CDR3 is TGCAGCGTGTCTCGGGGGATTAATGAAAAACTGTTTTTT. Protein: CSVSRGINEKLFF.

The V call is TRBV7-8, the J call TRBJ1-5, with D tentatively TRBD1 (6 bases). The ends were cut back, 5 bases at V and 2 bases at J, with 13 bases in the middle. Germline CDR1 is SGHVS and CDR2 is FQNEAQ. The CDR3 loop spans 15 amino acids. The CDR3 coding sequence is TGTGCCAGCAGCCCAACAGGGTCGGGCAATCAGCCCCAGCATTTT. Translating it yields CASSPTGSGNQPQHF.

V is TRBV2 and J is TRBJ2-7; D unclear. Germline-derived CDR1 and CDR2 are SNHLY and FYNNEI. The CDR3 is made up of 14 amino acids. Between the trimmed V and J ends, which lost 9 bases and 0 bases, there was a span of 15 bases. The CDR3 region is CARERVTSSYEQYF. The CDR3 DNA follows: TGTGCCAGAGAGAGAGTCACAAGCTCCTACGAGCAGTACTTC.

The chain couples TRBV7-9 to TRBJ2-5; D tentatively reads TRBD1 or TRBD2 (5 bases each). Trimming left V 4 bases short and J 5 bases short, with 17 bases between. The CDR3 runs 15 residues. Germline CDR1 SEHNR, CDR2 FQNEAQ (reference sequence). The CDR3 coding sequence is TGTGCCAGCAGCTCCGCATCGGGACCCCCGGAGACCCAGTACTTC. Its protein product is CASSSASGPPETQYF.

The gene calls are TRBV14 and TRBJ2-7; weak D call: TRBD1 (5 bases). Germline assignment: CDR1 SGHDN and CDR2 FVKESK. The CDR3 runs 14 residues. The V and J ends lost 1 base and 3 bases respectively, with 10 bases between them. This CDR3 is CASSQGQGRYEQYF. The CDR3 DNA sequence: TGTGCCAGCAGCCAAGGTCAGGGCCGCTACGAGCAGTACTTC.

The chain couples TRBV11-1 to TRBJ2-1; 10 bases match TRBD1. V shed 1 base, J shed 3 bases, and the junction held 3 bases outside the gene matches. Per germline, CDR1 SGHAT and CDR2 FQDESV (reference sequence). This CDR3 contains 16 residues. CDR3 protein: CASSLGGTGVYNEQFF. The CDR3 DNA reads TGTGCCAGCAGCTTAGGAGGGACAGGGGTCTACAATGAGCAGTTCTTC.

The chain has TRBV25-1 and TRBJ2-5; no reliable D call. The CDR3 consists of 13 residues. Germline lookup yields CDR1 MGHDK and CDR2 SYGVNS. Trimming took 2 bases from V and 3 from J, leaving 7 bases between them. This chain's CDR3 is CASSETREETQYF. The CDR3 DNA sequence: TGTGCCAGCAGTGAAACTCGCGAAGAGACCCAGTACTTC.

The V and J genes are TRBV9 and TRBJ2-3; D possibly corresponds to TRBD2 (7 bases). Germline V CDR1 and CDR2: SGDLS, YYNGEE. This CDR3 region has 15 residues. V was pared by 3 bases and J by 5 bases, with 16 bases between. The CDR3 region is CASSAGGLGGDTQYF. Written as DNA, the CDR3 is TGTGCCAGCAGCGCCGGGGGGCTAGGAGGAGATACGCAGTATTTT.

This rearrangement joins TRBV27 to TRBJ2-7, with D unclear. Per germline, CDR1 MNHEY and CDR2 SMNVEV (reference sequence). The CDR3 has 15 residues. V lost 0 bases and J lost 0, with 9 bases in between. The CDR3 sequence: CASSLSAPSSYEQYF. Written as DNA, the CDR3 is TGTGCCAGCAGTTTATCCGCCCCTAGCTCCTACGAGCAGTACTTC.

The J gene is TRBJ2-1, the V gene TRBV13, with D possibly called TRBD1 or TRBD2 (6 bases each). Trimming left V 5 bases short and J 0 bases short, with 23 bases between. The germline gives CDR1 PRHDT, CDR2 FYEKMQ (reference sequence). The CDR3 sequence is 19 residues long. As DNA, the CDR3 is TGTGCCAGCAGCATTGAGGGGGGTTCGAGACCGAGCTCCTACAATGAGCAGTTCTTC. Protein: CASSIEGGSRPSSYNEQFF.

The chain recombines TRBV7-6 with TRBJ2-1; the D gene is possibly TRBD1 (5 bases). The CDR3 is 16 residues long. Trimming cost V 5 bases and J 4 bases, with 18 bases left between them. Germline V lookup: CDR1 SGHVS, CDR2 FNYEAQ. The CDR3 loop reads CASSPGGASGYNEQFF. The CDR3 DNA follows: TGTGCCAGCAGCCCCGGTGGGGCCAGTGGTTACAATGAGCAGTTCTTC.

The rearrangement links TRBV14 to TRBJ2-3, with TRBD2 matching over 9 bases. J gave up 4 bases and V 4 bases, and 9 bases lay outside the gene matches. Germline lookup yields CDR1 SGHDN and CDR2 FVKESK. The CDR3 is 16 residues long. The CDR3: CASSPQRGEKSDTQYF. CDR3 DNA: TGTGCCAGCAGCCCTCAGCGGGGGGAGAAATCAGATACGCAGTATTTT.

The rearrangement joins TRBV12-5 to TRBJ2-1; TRBD2 aligns across 8 bases. Germline V gene lookup returns CDR1 LGHNT and CDR2 FRNRAP. J gave up 7 bases and V 5 bases, and 13 bases lay outside the gene matches. This CDR3 has 16 residues. The CDR3 DNA sequence: TGTGCTAGTGGTCCCCCGGGAGGGGGGGGGCGGAATGAGCAGTTCTTC. Amino acids: CASGPPGGGGRNEQFF.

CDR3: CASSNPGQGARETQYF. CDR3 DNA: TGTGCCAGTAGCAACCCGGGACAGGGGGCACGGGAGACCCAGTACTTC. V is TRBV19 and J is TRBJ2-5; TRBD1 agrees at 12 bases. This CDR3 is 16 amino acids long. CDR1 is LNHDA, CDR2 SQIVND, per germline (reference sequence). Unmatched junction bases numbered 10, after V lost 6 bases and J lost 5 bases.